The clone carrying this T cell receptor beta chain was recorded a few times. Antigen unknown. Trimming took 6 bases from V and 5 from J; bases not matched to a gene: 10. This CDR3 region has 15 residues. The germline CDR1 and CDR2 sequences are MDHEN and SYDVKM. What was amplified from RNA transcripts were TCR beta CDR3 regions. HTBI primers drove first-round RT-PCR of the TCR CDR3. TCRdb reprocessed the multiplex PCR reads via MiXCR and lists one record per CDR3 protein. The sample includes 300,000 or so distinct CDR3 sequences, 21% seen only once; the top ten take around 50%. This sample was taken from a study of T cells in Graves' hyperthyroidism and ophthalmopathy. Study-wide findings and caveats: Most thyroid clonotypes expanded above 0.001 appeared in blood too.

This chain connects TRBV28 to TRBJ2-5, with 9 bases that match TRBD1. Input material: blood. The receptor was derived from a woman aged 45-65 years with Graves' hyperthyroidism. Here the CDR3 DNA reads TGTGCCAGCAGAGGACAGGGGAGGCGAGGGGAGACCCAGTACTTC. It encodes CASRGQGRRGETQYF. The full variable domain, in which reference TRBV28 and TRBJ2-5 provide the parts outside the CDR3, is DVKVTQSSRYLVKRTGEKVFLECVQDMDHENMFWYRQDPGLGLRLIYFSYDVKMKEKGDIPEGYSVSREKKERFSLILESASTNQTSMYLCASRGQGRRGETQYFGPGTRLLVL.